The subject of this entry is one TCR beta chain. Germline V gene sequence: CDR1 MDHEN, CDR2 SYDVKM. The CDR3 has 16 residues. Losses at the gene ends were 6 bases for V and 1 base for J; bases not matched to a gene: 7. This entry is derived from a study of monozygotic twins with cystic fibrosis. Study as a whole: Libraries were built from 2.5 to 3.5 micrograms of fragmented DNA using about 14 PCR cycles.

Here immunoSEQ multiplex PCR was the method, and the copy in TCRdb shows in-frame clones only, minus some. This sample has approximately 20,000 clones, with approximately 98% found just once. Sequences were obtained from blood. V usage is TRBV28 and J usage is TRBJ2-5, with 11 bases fitting TRBD2. The TCR sequence derives from a girl under 18 with cystic fibrosis. The CDR3 bases are TGTGCCAGCAGACCTCCGGGACTAGCGGTCCAAGAGACCCAGTACTTC. It codes for CASRPPGLAVQETQYF.